The entry below gives a single T cell receptor beta chain sequence along with its context. Antigen: not known. Germline assignment: CDR1 SGHNT and CDR2 YENEEA. CDR3 length: 14 amino acids. The germline V and J ends were trimmed by 1 base and 7 bases, with 10 bases remaining between them. This sample was included in a study of early T cells in non-severe SARS-CoV-2 infection. Study overall: Sequencing targeted bulk RNA from unsorted whole blood, leaving chains unpaired. Notes on the study in general: VDJdb-based annotation leaned toward anti-spike CD8 responses and missed private and CD4 specificities.

TCRdb redid the calling of the 5' RACE reads with MiXCR, one entry per CDR3 protein. The repertoire holds under 55,000 distinct CDR3 sequences, around a tenth seen once, with just over 20% in the top ten. The sequencing input was whole blood. The sequence came from an adult who was a healthcare worker with PCR-confirmed SARS-CoV-2 infection or an uninfected control (not recorded which). This rearrangement joins TRBV11-3 to TRBJ2-2, with a tentative D call TRBD2 (5 bases). The CDR3 here is CASSLGGPIGELFF. In DNA, the CDR3 is TGTGCCAGCAGCTTAGGAGGGCCAATCGGGGAGCTGTTTTTT.